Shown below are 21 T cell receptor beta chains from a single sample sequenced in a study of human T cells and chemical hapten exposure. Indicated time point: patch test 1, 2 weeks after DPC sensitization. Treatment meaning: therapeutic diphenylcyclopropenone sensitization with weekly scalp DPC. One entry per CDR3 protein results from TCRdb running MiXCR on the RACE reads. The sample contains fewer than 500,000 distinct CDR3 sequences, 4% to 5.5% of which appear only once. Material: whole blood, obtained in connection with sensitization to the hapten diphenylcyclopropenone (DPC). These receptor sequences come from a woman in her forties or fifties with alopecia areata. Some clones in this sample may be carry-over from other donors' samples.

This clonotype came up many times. The CDR3, as DNA: TGTGCCAGCAGTGGCGCCTGGCGGGGACCCTCCTACGAGCAGTACTTC. Translation gives CASSGAWRGPSYEQYF. This chain uses TRBV6-2 or TRBV6-3 with TRBJ2-7, with a tentative D call TRBD2 (6 bases). V shed 5 bases and J shed 0 bases, with 17 bases lying between them. This CDR3 spans 16 amino acids. Germline CDR1 and CDR2: MNHEY and SVGEGT.

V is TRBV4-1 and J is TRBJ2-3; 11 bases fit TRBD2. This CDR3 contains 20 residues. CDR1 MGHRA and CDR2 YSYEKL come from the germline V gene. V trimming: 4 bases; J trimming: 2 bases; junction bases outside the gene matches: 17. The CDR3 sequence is CASSLTGTSGFTPSTDTQYF. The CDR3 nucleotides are TGCGCCAGCAGCCTTACCGGGACTAGCGGTTTTACCCCGTCCACAGATACGCAGTATTTT.

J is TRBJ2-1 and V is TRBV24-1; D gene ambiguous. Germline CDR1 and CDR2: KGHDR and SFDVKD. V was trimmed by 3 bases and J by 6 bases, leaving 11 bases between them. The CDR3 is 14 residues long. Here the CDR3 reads CATSDTVYLNEQFF. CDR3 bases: TGTGCCACCAGTGATACGGTCTACCTCAATGAGCAGTTCTTC.

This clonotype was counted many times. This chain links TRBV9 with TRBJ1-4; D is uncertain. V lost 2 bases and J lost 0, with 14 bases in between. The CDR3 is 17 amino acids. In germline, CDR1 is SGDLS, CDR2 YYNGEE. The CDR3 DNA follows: TGTGCCAGCAGCGTGTCAGCCACCCTAACAACTAATGAAAAACTGTTTTTT. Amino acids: CASSVSATLTTNEKLFF.

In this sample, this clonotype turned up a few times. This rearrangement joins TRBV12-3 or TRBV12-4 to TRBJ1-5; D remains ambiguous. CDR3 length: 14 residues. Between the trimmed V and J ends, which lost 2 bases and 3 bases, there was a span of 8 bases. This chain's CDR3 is CASSLSGDNQPQHF. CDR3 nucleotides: TGTGCCAGCAGTTTATCGGGTGACAATCAGCCCCAGCATTTT.

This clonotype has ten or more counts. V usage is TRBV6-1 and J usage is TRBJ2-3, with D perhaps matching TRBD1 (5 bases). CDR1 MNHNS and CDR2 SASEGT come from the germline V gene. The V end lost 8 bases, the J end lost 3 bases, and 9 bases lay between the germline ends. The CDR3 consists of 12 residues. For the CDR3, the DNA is TGTGCCAGCCGGCAGGGAACAGATACGCAGTATTTT. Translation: CASRQGTDTQYF.

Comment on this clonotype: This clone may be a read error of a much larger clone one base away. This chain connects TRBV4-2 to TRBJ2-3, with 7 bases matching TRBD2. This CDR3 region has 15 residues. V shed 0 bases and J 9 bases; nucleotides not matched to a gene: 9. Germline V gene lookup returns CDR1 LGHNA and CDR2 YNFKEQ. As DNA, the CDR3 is TGTGCCAGCAGCCAAGAGGGGAGGGAACAAGTGACGCAGTATTTT. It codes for CASSQEGREQVTQYF.

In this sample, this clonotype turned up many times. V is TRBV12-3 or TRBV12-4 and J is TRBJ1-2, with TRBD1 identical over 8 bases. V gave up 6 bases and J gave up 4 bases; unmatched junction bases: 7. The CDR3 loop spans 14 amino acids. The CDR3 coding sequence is TGTGCCAGCAGCCGTCAGGGGGCAGGCTATGGCTACACCTTC. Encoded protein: CASSRQGAGYGYTF.

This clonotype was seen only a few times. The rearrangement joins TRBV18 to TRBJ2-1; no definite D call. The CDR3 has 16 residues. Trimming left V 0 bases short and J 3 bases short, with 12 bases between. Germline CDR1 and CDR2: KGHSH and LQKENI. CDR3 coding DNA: TGTGCCAGCTCACCACCCCCGACAAACCTCTACAATGAGCAGTTCTTC. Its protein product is CASSPPPTNLYNEQFF.

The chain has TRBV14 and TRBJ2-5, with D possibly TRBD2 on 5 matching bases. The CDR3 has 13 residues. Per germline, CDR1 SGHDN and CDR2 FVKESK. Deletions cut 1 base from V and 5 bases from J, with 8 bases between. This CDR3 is CASSQVRRETQYF. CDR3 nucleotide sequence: TGTGCCAGCAGCCAAGTCCGGAGGGAGACCCAGTACTTC.

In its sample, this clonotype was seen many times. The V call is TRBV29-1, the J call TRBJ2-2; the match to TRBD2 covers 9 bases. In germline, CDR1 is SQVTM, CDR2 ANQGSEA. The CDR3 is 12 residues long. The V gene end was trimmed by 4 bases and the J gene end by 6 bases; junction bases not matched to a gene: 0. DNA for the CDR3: TGCAGCGTTGGGACTAGCGCCGGGGAGCTGTTTTTT. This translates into CSVGTSAGELFF.

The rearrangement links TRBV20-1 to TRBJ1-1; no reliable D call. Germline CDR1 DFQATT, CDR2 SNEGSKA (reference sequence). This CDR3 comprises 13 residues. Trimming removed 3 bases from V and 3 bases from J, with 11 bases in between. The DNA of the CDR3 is TGCAGTGCTAGTTTGGAGAGCGACACTGAAGCTTTCTTT. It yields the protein CSASLESDTEAFF.

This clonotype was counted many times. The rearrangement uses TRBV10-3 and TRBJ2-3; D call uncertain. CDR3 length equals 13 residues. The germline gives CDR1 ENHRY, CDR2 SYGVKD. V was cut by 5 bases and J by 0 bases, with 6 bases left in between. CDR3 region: CAISTSSTDTQYF. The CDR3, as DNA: TGTGCCATCAGTACCTCTAGCACAGATACGCAGTATTTT.

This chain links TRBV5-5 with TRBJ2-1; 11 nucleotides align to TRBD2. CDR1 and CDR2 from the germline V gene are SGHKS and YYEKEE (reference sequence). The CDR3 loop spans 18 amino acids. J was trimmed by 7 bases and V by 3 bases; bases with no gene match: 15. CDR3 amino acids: CASSSQQLAGDFWNEQFF. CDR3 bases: TGTGCCAGCAGCTCCCAGCAACTAGCGGGAGATTTTTGGAATGAGCAGTTCTTC.

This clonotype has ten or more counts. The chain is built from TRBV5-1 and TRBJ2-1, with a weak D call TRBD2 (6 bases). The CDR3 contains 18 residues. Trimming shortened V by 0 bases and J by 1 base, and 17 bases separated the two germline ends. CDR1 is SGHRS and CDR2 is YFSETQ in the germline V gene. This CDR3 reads CASSLVAGLLLSYNEQFF. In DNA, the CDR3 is TGCGCCAGCAGCTTGGTCGCGGGACTCCTATTGTCCTACAATGAGCAGTTCTTC. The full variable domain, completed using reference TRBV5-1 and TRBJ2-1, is KAGVTQTPRYLIKTRGQQVTLSCSPISGHRSVSWYQQTPGQGLQFLFEYFSETQRNKGNFPGRFSGRQFSNSRSEMNVSTLELGDSALYLCASSLVAGLLLSYNEQFFGPGTRLTVL.

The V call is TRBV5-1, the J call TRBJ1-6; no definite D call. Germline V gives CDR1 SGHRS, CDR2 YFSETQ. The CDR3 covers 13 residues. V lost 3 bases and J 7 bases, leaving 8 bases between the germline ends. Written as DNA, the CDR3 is TGCGCCAGCAGCTCCGGTCCCAATTCACCCCTCCACTTT. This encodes CASSSGPNSPLHF.

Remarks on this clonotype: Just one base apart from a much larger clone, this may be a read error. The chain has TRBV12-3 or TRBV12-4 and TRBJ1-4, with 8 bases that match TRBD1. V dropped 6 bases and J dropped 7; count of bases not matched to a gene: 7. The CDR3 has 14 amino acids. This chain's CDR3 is CASRATGACEKLFF. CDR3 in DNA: TGTGCCAGCAGGGCGACAGGGGCGTGTGAAAAACTGTTTTTT.

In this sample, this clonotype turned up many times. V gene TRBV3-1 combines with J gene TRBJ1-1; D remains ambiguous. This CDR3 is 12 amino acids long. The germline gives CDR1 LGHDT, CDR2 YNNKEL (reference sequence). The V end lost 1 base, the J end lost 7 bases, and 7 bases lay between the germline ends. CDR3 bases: TGTGCCAGCAGCCAAGGCAAGGTTGAAGCTTTCTTT. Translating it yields CASSQGKVEAFF.

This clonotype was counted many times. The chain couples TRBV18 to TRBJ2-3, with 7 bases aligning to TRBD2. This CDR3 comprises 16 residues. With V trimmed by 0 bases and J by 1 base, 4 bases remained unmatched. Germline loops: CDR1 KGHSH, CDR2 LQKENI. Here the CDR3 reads CASSPPSSGGTDTQYF. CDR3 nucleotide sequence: TGTGCCAGCTCACCACCATCCAGCGGGGGCACAGATACGCAGTATTTT. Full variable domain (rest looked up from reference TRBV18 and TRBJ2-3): NAGVMQNPRHLVRRRGQEARLRCSPMKGHSHVYWYRQLPEEGLKFMVYLQKENIIDESGMPKERFSAEFPKEGPSILRIQQVVRGDSAAYFCASSPPSSGGTDTQYFGPGTRLTVL.

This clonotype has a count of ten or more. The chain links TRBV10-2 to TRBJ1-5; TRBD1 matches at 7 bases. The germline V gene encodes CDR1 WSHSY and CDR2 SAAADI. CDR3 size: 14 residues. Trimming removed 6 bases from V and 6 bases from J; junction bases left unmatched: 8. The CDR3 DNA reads TGCGCCAGCAGCGAAGACAGGGTGGCTCAGCCCCAGCATTTT. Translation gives CASSEDRVAQPQHF.

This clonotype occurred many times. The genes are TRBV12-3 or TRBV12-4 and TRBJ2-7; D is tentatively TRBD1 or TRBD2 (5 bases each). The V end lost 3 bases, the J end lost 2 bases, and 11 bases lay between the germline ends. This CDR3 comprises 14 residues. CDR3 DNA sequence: TGTGCCAGCAGTTTCGGGACGGAAGCCTACGAGCAGTACTTC. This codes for CASSFGTEAYEQYF.